This T cell receptor beta chain was identified in a study of blood T cell repertoires in COVID-19. The CDR3 runs to 18 residues. Germline V gives CDR1 MNHNS, CDR2 SASEGT. The V segment lost 4 bases and the J segment 9 bases; nucleotides outside the gene matches: 16. Study processing details: For nucleated cells, counts were estimated from reference gene primer amplification. Some clones are missing from TCRdb's copy, which holds only in-frame ones; the method was immunoSEQ multiplex PCR. D and trimming were read from the DNA, whereas the V and J calls and clone size are those reported in that table. The table includes a few hundred thousand clones, just over 85% detected once.

The TCR sequence derives from a woman in her twenties or thirties with active or convalescent COVID-19. The gene calls are TRBV6-1 and TRBJ1-5; TRBD1 matches 12 bases. Input material: peripheral blood. The CDR3, as DNA: TGTGCCAGCAGTGCTCGCGGGACAGGGGGCGCGGGTTTAACGCCCCAGCATTTT. It yields the protein CASSARGTGGAGLTPQHF.